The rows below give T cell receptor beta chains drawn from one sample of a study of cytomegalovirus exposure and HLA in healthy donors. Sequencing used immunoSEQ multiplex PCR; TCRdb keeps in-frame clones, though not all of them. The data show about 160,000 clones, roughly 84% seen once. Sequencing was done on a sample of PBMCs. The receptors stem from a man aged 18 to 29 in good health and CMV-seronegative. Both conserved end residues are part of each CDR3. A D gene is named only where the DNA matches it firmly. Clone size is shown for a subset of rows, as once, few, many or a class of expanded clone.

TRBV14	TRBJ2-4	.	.	CASSPGGKAKNIQYF	TGTGCCAGCAGCCCCGGGGGAAAGGCAAAAAACATTCAGTACTTC
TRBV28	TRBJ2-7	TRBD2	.	CASSPRLAGGSSHEQYF	TGTGCCAGCAGTCCGCGACTAGCGGGAGGGAGTAGTCACGAGCAGTACTTC
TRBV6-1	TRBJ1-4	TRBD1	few	CASSGQGNEKLFF	TGTGCCAGCAGTGGACAGGGGAATGAAAAACTGTTTTTT
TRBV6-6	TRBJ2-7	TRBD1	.	CASSYSDRGNEQYF	TGTGCCAGCAGTTACTCGGACAGGGGGAACGAGCAGTACTTC
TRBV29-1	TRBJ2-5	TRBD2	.	CSVEDLAAGWLTQYF	TGCAGCGTTGAAGATCTTGCAGCGGGATGGTTGACCCAGTACTTC
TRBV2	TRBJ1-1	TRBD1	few	CASSAPGQGTTEAFF	TGTGCCAGCAGTGCCCCGGGACAGGGGACCACTGAAGCTTTCTTT
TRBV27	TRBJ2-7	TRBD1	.	CASSPTGDAYEQYF	TGTGCCAGCAGTCCTACAGGGGATGCCTACGAGCAGTACTTC
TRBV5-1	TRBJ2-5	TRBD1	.	CASSMGQGEETQYF	TGCGCCAGCAGCATGGGACAGGGAGAAGAGACCCAGTACTTC
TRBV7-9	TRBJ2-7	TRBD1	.	CASSLWDRSYEQYF	TGTGCCAGCAGCTTATGGGACAGAAGTTACGAGCAGTACTTC
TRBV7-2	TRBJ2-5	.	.	CASSLSGMETQYF	TGTGCCAGCAGCTTATCCGGGATGGAGACCCAGTACTTC
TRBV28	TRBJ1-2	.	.	CASLAPPPGGYTF	TGTGCCAGCCTTGCCCCTCCCCCGGGAGGCTACACCTTC
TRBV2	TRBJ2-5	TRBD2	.	CASSRTSGEEETQYF	TGTGCCAGCAGTCGGACTAGCGGAGAAGAAGAGACCCAGTACTTC
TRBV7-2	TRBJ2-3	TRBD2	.	CASSTLTSGGTDTQYF	TGTGCCAGCAGCACCCTGACTAGCGGGGGGACAGATACGCAGTATTTT
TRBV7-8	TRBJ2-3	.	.	CASSHSSDRPLGTQYF	TGTGCCAGCAGCCATTCATCCGACAGGCCGCTAGGTACGCAGTATTTT
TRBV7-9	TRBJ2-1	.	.	CASSPSDNEQFF	TGTGCCAGCAGCCCATCGGACAATGAGCAGTTCTTC
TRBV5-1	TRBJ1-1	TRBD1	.	CASSWGTGRGTEAFF	TGCGCCAGCAGCTGGGGGACAGGGCGGGGCACTGAAGCTTTCTTT
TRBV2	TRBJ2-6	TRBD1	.	CASSRQGSSGANVLTF	TGTGCCAGCAGTCGACAGGGGTCCTCTGGGGCCAACGTCCTGACTTTC
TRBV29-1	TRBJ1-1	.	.	CSVGAEMDTEAFF	TGCAGCGTTGGTGCGGAGATGGACACTGAAGCTTTCTTT
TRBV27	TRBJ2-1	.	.	CASSLVWHNEQFF	TGTGCCAGCAGTTTAGTCTGGCACAATGAGCAGTTCTTC
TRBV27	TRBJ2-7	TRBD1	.	CASSWQGDYEQYF	TGTGCCAGCAGTTGGCAGGGGGACTACGAGCAGTACTTC
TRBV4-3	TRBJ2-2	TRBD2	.	CASSQEREGWYTGELFF	TGCGCCAGCAGCCAAGAGAGGGAGGGCTGGTACACCGGGGAGCTGTTTTTT
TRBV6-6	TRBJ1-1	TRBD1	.	CASSTGVMNTEAFF	TGTGCCAGCAGTACAGGGGTAATGAACACTGAAGCTTTCTTT
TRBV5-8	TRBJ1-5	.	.	CASSLYQYSNQPQHF	TGTGCCAGCAGCTTGTACCAGTATAGCAATCAGCCCCAGCATTTT
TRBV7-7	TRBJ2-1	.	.	CASSFSADSYNEQFF	TGTGCTAGCAGCTTTAGCGCGGACTCCTACAATGAGCAGTTCTTC
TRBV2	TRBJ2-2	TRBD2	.	CASSGGGGYTGELFF	TGTGCCAGCAGCGGGGGCGGGGGGTACACCGGGGAGCTGTTTTTT
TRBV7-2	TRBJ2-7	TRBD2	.	CASSSPRSGGGYEQYF	TGTGCCAGCAGCTCTCCTCGTAGCGGGGGGGGATACGAGCAGTACTTC
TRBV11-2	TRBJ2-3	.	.	CASSLGPTQYF	TGTGCCAGCAGCCTAGGGCCAACGCAGTATTTT